The 30 T cell receptor beta chains listed next were all sequenced from one sample in a study of beta chain features in type 1 diabetes. Antigens for these TCRs are unknown. Expressed TCRB transcripts were sequenced because the isolated RNA had all been reverse transcribed beforehand. TCRdb keeps only in-frame clones here, not all; method: immunoSEQ multiplex PCR. The sample lists 600,000 or so clones; around 12% were seen once. Whole-study results and caveats: In all four CD4+ subsets, TCRB CDR3 length was significantly, moderately reduced in type 1 diabetes.

Sample: naive CD4+ T cells from blood. Receptor source: a man under 40 with type 1 diabetes.

The genes are TRBV4-3 and TRBJ2-1, with D possibly being TRBD2 (6 bases). Looked up from germline, CDR1 is LGHNA and CDR2 is YSLEER. V lost 0 bases and J 6 bases, leaving 15 bases between the germline ends. This CDR3 contains 16 residues. CDR3 nucleotides: TGCGCCAGCAGCCAAGATCCCCAGCGGGTCTCCAATGAGCAGTTCTTC. Encoded protein: CASSQDPQRVSNEQFF.

This clone was seen only a few times. This chain links TRBV5-4 with TRBJ2-3; D gene unclear. Germline-derived CDR1 and CDR2 are SGHNT and YYREEE (reference sequence). This CDR3 is built from 13 residues. V was clipped by 4 bases and J by 2 bases, with 8 bases between them. CDR3 sequence (DNA): TGTGCCAGCAGCCGGGCGGCCACAGATACGCAGTATTTT. Its protein is CASSRAATDTQYF.

The chain recombines TRBV5-1 with TRBJ2-6, with 7 bases identical to TRBD1. With V trimmed by 4 bases and J by 0 bases, 16 bases remained unmatched. Germline V gene data show CDR1 as SGHRS and CDR2 as YFSETQ. The CDR3 is made up of 20 amino acids. The chain's CDR3 is CASSLTGDYDPFSGANVLTF. The DNA of the CDR3 is TGCGCCAGCAGCCTAACAGGGGATTACGATCCTTTCTCTGGGGCCAACGTCCTGACTTTC.

In regard to this clone: Other DNA sequences within the sample encode an identical CDR3. The chain recombines TRBV28 with TRBJ1-2, with D possibly being TRBD1 (5 bases). The CDR3 is made up of 12 amino acids. Trimming removed 7 bases at V and 4 bases at J, with 10 bases between. The germline V gene has CDR1 MDHEN and CDR2 SYDVKM. In nucleotides, the CDR3 is TGTGCCAGCAAGGGGAGAAGCTATGGCTACACCTTC. This gives the protein CASKGRSYGYTF.

V is TRBV6-5 and J is TRBJ2-3; D unclear. This CDR3 region has 13 residues. V was pared by 2 bases and J by 6 bases, with 9 bases between. Germline loops: CDR1 MNHEY, CDR2 SVGAGI. The CDR3 DNA sequence: TGTGCCAGCAGTTACCTTCTCACGGATACGCAGTATTTT. Translation: CASSYLLTDTQYF.

This clone occurred a few times. For the CDR3, the DNA is TGTGCCAGCAGTTATGGGCGGCGTAGCTCCTACGAGCAGTACTTC. Translated: CASSYGRRSSYEQYF. This chain links TRBV6-5 with TRBJ2-7; D is uncertain. The CDR3 contains 15 residues. With 3 bases removed from V and 0 bases from J, the gap between germline ends came to 12 bases. The germline V gene has CDR1 MNHEY and CDR2 SVGAGI.

In its sample, this clone was seen a few times. The chain couples TRBV10-3 to TRBJ1-4, with 7 bases lining up with TRBD1. The CDR3 has 14 amino acids. Looked up from germline, CDR1 is ENHRY and CDR2 is SYGVKD. The V gene end was trimmed by 2 bases and the J gene end by 12 bases; junction bases not matched to a gene: 9. The CDR3 here is CAISETGTAEQLFF. CDR3 nucleotide sequence: TGTGCCATCAGTGAGACAGGGACAGCGGAGCAACTGTTTTTT.

This clone was detected a few times. The chain uses TRBV30 and TRBJ2-7, with a weak D call TRBD1 (6 bases). The germline CDR1 and CDR2 sequences are GTSNPN and SVGIG (reference sequence). The CDR3 contains 13 residues. V was trimmed by 3 bases and J by 3 bases, leaving 12 bases between them. CDR3 amino acids: CAWSRKQGYEQYF. The CDR3 nucleotides read TGTGCCTGGAGCCGGAAACAGGGCTACGAGCAGTACTTC.

The CDR3 DNA sequence: TGCAGTGCTTCTCCTCATGGCTACACCTTC. Its protein is CSASPHGYTF. The V gene is TRBV20-1, the J gene TRBJ1-2; no clear D gene. Germline CDR1 reads DFQATT; CDR2 reads SNEGSKA (reference sequence). This CDR3 is 10 amino acids long. Trimming stripped 5 bases from V and 6 bases from J, with 7 bases between.

This clone has a handful of counts. V gene TRBV7-2 combines with J gene TRBJ2-3, with D tentatively TRBD1 (5 bases). Deletions cut 5 bases from V and 9 bases from J, with 12 bases between. From germline, CDR1 is SGHTA and CDR2 FQGNSA. CDR3 length equals 12 residues. CDR3 bases: TGTGCCAGCAGCCACGACAGCTACACGCAGTATTTT. This sequence encodes CASSHDSYTQYF. The full variable domain, with the rest looked up from reference TRBV7-2 and TRBJ2-3, is GAGVSQSPSNKVTEKGKDVELRCDPISGHTALYWYRQSLGQGLEFLIYFQGNSAPDKSGLPSDRFSAERTGGSVSTLTIQRTQQEDSAVYLCASSHDSYTQYFGPGTRLTVL.

The chain uses TRBV5-1 and TRBJ1-2, with D possibly being TRBD1 (5 bases). V was clipped by 1 base and J by 4 bases, with 5 bases between them. The CDR3 is 12 amino acids. The germline V gene has CDR1 SGHRS and CDR2 YFSETQ. CDR3 nucleotides: TGCGCCAGCAGCTTGCAGGGCTATGGCTACACCTTC. This encodes CASSLQGYGYTF.

The CDR3 DNA is TGTGCCAGTAGAGATAGACAGGGGAACACTGAAGCTTTCTTT. It translates to CASRDRQGNTEAFF. The V gene is TRBV19, the J gene TRBJ1-1, with 7 positions matching TRBD1. Germline V lookup: CDR1 LNHDA, CDR2 SQIVND (reference sequence). There are 14 residues in the CDR3. J gave up 1 base and V 6 bases, and 5 bases lay outside the gene matches.

The V gene is TRBV4-3, the J gene TRBJ1-2; D is unclear. CDR1 is LGHNA and CDR2 is YSLEER in the germline V gene. The CDR3 totals 16 residues. The V gene lost 0 bases and the J gene lost 0 bases, with 11 bases spanning the gap. The CDR3 loop reads CASSQEGRRTNYGYTF. CDR3 DNA sequence: TGCGCCAGCAGCCAAGAGGGCAGGCGTACTAACTATGGCTACACCTTC.

The chain joins TRBV27 to TRBJ1-2, with D uncertain. Per germline, CDR1 MNHEY and CDR2 SMNVEV (reference sequence). The V gene lost 4 bases and the J gene lost 8 bases, with 14 bases spanning the gap. There are 13 residues in the CDR3. The CDR3 reads CASSSELLEGYTF. The CDR3, as DNA: TGTGCCAGCAGTTCGGAGCTTCTGGAGGGCTACACCTTC.

This chain connects TRBV18 to TRBJ2-4; TRBD1 agrees at 7 bases. CDR3 length equals 15 residues. From germline, CDR1 is KGHSH and CDR2 LQKENI. The V segment lost 5 bases and the J segment 1 base; nucleotides outside the gene matches: 5. DNA for the CDR3: TGTGCCAGCTCAGGGACAGAAGGGGCCAAAAACATTCAGTACTTC. It specifies CASSGTEGAKNIQYF.

J is TRBJ2-6 and V is TRBV2; D not certain. The CDR3 extends over 16 amino acids. V was pared by 3 bases and J by 0 bases, with 9 bases between. The germline V gene has CDR1 SNHLY and CDR2 FYNNEI. The CDR3 bases are TGTGCCAGCAGTGACGACGGCGGCTCTGGGGCCAACGTCCTGACTTTC. Translating gives CASSDDGGSGANVLTF. Full variable domain (rest looked up from reference TRBV2 and TRBJ2-6): EPEVTQTPSHQVTQMGQEVILRCVPISNHLYFYWYRQILGQKVEFLVSFYNNEISEKSEIFDDQFSVERPDGSNFTLKIRSTKLEDSAMYFCASSDDGGSGANVLTFGAGSRLTVL.

This clone was counted only a few times. V is TRBV27 and J is TRBJ1-2, with a weak D call TRBD1 (6 bases). The CDR3 is 16 amino acids. Per germline, CDR1 MNHEY and CDR2 SMNVEV (reference sequence). Trimming shortened V by 4 bases and J by 4 bases, and 19 bases separated the two germline ends. This CDR3 reads CASSSGGAGETYGYTF. In DNA form, the CDR3 reads TGTGCCAGCAGTTCTGGTGGGGCAGGGGAGACCTATGGCTACACCTTC.

V usage is TRBV29-1 and J usage is TRBJ1-2; 7 nucleotides agree with TRBD1. The V gene's germline CDR1 is SQVTM and CDR2 ANQGSEA. The CDR3 contains 13 residues. Trimming cost V 7 bases and J 4 bases; bases outside gene matches: 9. Written as DNA, the CDR3 is TGCAGCGGAAGACAGGGCCCGGGCTATGGCTACACCTTC. It specifies CSGRQGPGYGYTF.

The genes are TRBV2 and TRBJ1-6, with 9 nucleotides matching TRBD1. Germline CDR1 and CDR2: SNHLY and FYNNEI. The CDR3 covers 15 residues. After removal of 4 bases from V and 6 bases from J, the junction contained 4 bases not matched to a gene. CDR3 sequence reads: CASSVTGGSNSPLHF. The CDR3 nucleotides are TGTGCCAGCAGTGTTACAGGGGGCAGTAATTCACCCCTCCACTTT. Full variable domain (outside the CDR3, taken from reference TRBV2 and TRBJ1-6): EPEVTQTPSHQVTQMGQEVILRCVPISNHLYFYWYRQILGQKVEFLVSFYNNEISEKSEIFDDQFSVERPDGSNFTLKIRSTKLEDSAMYFCASSVTGGSNSPLHFGNGTRLTVT.

This clone occurred a few times. V gene TRBV7-8 combines with J gene TRBJ2-7, with 12 bases fitting TRBD2. CDR3 length: 15 residues. J lost 2 bases, V lost 4 bases, and 3 bases had no gene match. Germline CDR1 and CDR2: SGHVS and FQNEAQ. As DNA, the CDR3 is TGTGCCAGCAGCTCCCGGACTAGCGGGGCCTACGAGCAGTACTTC. Protein sequence: CASSSRTSGAYEQYF.

This clone was counted between two and nine times. The rearrangement links TRBV11-3 to TRBJ1-1; no definite D call. This CDR3 is built from 14 residues. V shed 0 bases and J shed 4 bases, with 9 bases lying between them. Germline CDR1 SGHNT, CDR2 YENEEA. The CDR3 region is CASSLDYIGTEAFF. CDR3 DNA sequence: TGTGCCAGCAGCTTAGATTACATCGGCACTGAAGCTTTCTTT.

CDR3 amino acids: CASSLAGGKTYEQYF. CDR3 nucleotides: TGCGCCAGCAGCTTGGCAGGGGGCAAGACCTACGAGCAGTACTTC. This chain joins TRBV5-1 and TRBJ2-7; 8 nucleotides agree with TRBD1. J lost 2 bases, V lost 0 bases, and 4 bases had no gene match. The CDR3 is 15 amino acids. The V gene's germline CDR1 is SGHRS and CDR2 YFSETQ.

This clone was counted between two and nine times. This sequence joins TRBV14 and TRBJ1-2; D unclear. CDR3 size: 13 residues. Germline loops: CDR1 SGHDN, CDR2 FVKESK. Trimming cost V 4 bases and J 4 bases, with 10 bases left between them. CDR3 sequence: CASSLSSSYGYTF. The CDR3 nucleotides read TGTGCCAGCAGCCTCAGTTCCTCCTATGGCTACACCTTC.

The rearrangement uses TRBV11-2 and TRBJ2-7; D is ambiguous. The germline V and J ends were trimmed by 4 bases and 12 bases, with 16 bases remaining between them. Per the germline V gene, CDR1 is SGHAT and CDR2 is FQNNGV. This CDR3 contains 12 residues. In nucleotides, the CDR3 is TGTGCCAGCAGCTCCTTAGGCTACCCGCGGTACTTC. Translation: CASSSLGYPRYF.

The chain links TRBV4-2 to TRBJ1-5; 9 positions match TRBD1. Germline V CDR1 and CDR2: LGHNA, YNFKEQ. V dropped 5 bases and J dropped 4; count of bases not matched to a gene: 6. This CDR3 has 15 amino acids. The CDR3 loop reads CASSSIQGANQPQHF. In DNA form, the CDR3 reads TGTGCCAGCAGCTCGATACAGGGGGCGAATCAGCCCCAGCATTTT.

The chain joins TRBV28 to TRBJ2-5; D possibly uses TRBD1 or TRBD2 (6 bases each). The CDR3 contains 13 residues. Germline lookup yields CDR1 MDHEN and CDR2 SYDVKM. The V end was cut by 6 bases, the J end by 5 bases, with 13 bases between. As DNA, the CDR3 is TGTGCCAGCAGAACGGGGGCCGGGGAGACCCAGTACTTC. The encoded protein is CASRTGAGETQYF.

The J gene is TRBJ2-1, the V gene TRBV7-8; D is unresolved. Germline V gene data show CDR1 as SGHVS and CDR2 as FQNEAQ. This CDR3 contains 15 residues. V was cut by 1 base and J by 4 bases, with 11 bases left in between. The chain's CDR3 is CASSLDRTPYNEQFF. DNA for the CDR3: TGTGCCAGCAGCTTAGATCGCACACCGTACAATGAGCAGTTCTTC. The variable domain in full, completed from reference TRBV7-8 and TRBJ2-1, reads GAGVSQSPRYKVAKRGQDVALRCDPISGHVSLFWYQQALGQGPEFLTYFQNEAQLDKSGLPSDRFFAERPEGSVSTLKIQRTQQEDSAVYLCASSLDRTPYNEQFFGPGTRLTVL.

The V and J genes are TRBV9 and TRBJ2-3; 12 bases match TRBD2. Trimming at V came to 0 bases and at J to 8 bases, leaving 10 bases not matched to a gene. The V gene's germline CDR1 is SGDLS and CDR2 YYNGEE. There are 17 residues in the CDR3. CDR3 DNA sequence: TGTGCCAGCAGCGTAGCTTCGTCTAGCGGGGGGGCAGGTACGCAGTATTTT. This sequence encodes CASSVASSSGGAGTQYF.

The genes are TRBV7-2 and TRBJ1-2, with D possibly being TRBD1 (5 bases). The CDR3 covers 14 residues. The V gene lost 5 bases and the J gene lost 2 bases, with 12 bases spanning the gap. The germline gives CDR1 SGHTA, CDR2 FQGNSA. CDR3 residues: CASSLNGGNYGYTF. The CDR3 DNA follows: TGTGCCAGCAGCCTCAATGGGGGAAACTATGGCTACACCTTC.

There are a few counts of this clone. The same CDR3 is also encoded by other DNA sequences in this sample. The chain combines TRBV7-2 with TRBJ2-5; unclear D gene. This CDR3 comprises 14 residues. The V end lost 1 base, the J end lost 1 base, and 7 bases lay between the germline ends. CDR1 SGHTA and CDR2 FQGNSA come from the germline V gene. The CDR3 loop reads CASSLGAAQETQYF. The CDR3 region has the DNA TGTGCCAGCAGCTTAGGGGCGGCCCAAGAGACCCAGTACTTC.